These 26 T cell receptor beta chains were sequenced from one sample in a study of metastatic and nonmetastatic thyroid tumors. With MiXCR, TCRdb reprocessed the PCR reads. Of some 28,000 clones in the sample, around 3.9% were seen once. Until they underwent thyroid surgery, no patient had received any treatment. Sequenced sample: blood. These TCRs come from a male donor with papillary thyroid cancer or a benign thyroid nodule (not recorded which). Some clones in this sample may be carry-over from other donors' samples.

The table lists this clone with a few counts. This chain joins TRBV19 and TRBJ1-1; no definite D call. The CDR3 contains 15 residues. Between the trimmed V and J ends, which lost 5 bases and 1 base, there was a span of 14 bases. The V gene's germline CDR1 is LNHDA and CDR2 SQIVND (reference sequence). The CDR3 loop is CASSLGGDGNTEAFF. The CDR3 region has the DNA TGTGCCAGTAGTTTAGGCGGTGATGGGAACACTGAAGCTTTCTTT.

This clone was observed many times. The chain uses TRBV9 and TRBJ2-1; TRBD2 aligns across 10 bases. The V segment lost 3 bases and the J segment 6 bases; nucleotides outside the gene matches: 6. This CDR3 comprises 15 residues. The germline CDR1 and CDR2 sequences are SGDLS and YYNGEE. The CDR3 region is CASSARTSGGNEQFF. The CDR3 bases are TGTGCCAGCAGCGCGCGGACTAGCGGTGGCAATGAGCAGTTCTTC.

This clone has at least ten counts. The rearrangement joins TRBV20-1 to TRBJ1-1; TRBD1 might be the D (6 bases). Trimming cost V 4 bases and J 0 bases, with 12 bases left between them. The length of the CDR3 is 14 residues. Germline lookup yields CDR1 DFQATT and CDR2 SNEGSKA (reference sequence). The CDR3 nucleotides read TGCAGTGCTAAACCGGGACATCTGAACACTGAAGCTTTCTTT. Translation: CSAKPGHLNTEAFF.

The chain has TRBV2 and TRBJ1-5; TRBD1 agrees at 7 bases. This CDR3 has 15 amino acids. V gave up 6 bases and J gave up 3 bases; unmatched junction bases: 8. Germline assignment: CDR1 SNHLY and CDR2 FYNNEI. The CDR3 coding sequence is TGTGCCAGCAGACCTGACAGGGCCTTCAATCAGCCCCAGCATTTT. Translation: CASRPDRAFNQPQHF.

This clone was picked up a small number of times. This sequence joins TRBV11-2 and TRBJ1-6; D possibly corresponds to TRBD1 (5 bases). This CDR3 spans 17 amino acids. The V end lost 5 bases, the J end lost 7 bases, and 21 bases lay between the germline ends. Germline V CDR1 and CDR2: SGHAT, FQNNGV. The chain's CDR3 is CASSPSAGVGLNSPLHF. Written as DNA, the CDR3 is TGTGCCAGCAGCCCGTCGGCGGGCGTGGGACTGAATTCACCCCTCCACTTT.

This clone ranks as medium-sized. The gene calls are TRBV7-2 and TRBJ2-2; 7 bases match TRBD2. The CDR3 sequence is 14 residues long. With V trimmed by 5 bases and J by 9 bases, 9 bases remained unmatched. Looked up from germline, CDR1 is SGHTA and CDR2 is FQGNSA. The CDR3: CASSGLQRGRELFF. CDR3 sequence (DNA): TGTGCCAGCAGCGGACTGCAGCGGGGCCGGGAGCTGTTTTTT.

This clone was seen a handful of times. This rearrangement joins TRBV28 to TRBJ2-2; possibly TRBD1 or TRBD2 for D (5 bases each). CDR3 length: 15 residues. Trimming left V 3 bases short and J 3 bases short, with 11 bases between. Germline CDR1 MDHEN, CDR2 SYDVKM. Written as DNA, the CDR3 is TGTGCCAGCAGTTTGGGCAGGGACCACACCGGGGAGCTGTTTTTT. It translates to CASSLGRDHTGELFF.

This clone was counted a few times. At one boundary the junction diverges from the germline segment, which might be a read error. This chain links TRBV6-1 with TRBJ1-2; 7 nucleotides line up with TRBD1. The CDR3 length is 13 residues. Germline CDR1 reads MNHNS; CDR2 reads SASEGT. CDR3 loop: CVSRSTGDYGYTF. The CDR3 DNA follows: TGTGTCAGCAGATCAACAGGGGACTATGGCTACACCTTC.

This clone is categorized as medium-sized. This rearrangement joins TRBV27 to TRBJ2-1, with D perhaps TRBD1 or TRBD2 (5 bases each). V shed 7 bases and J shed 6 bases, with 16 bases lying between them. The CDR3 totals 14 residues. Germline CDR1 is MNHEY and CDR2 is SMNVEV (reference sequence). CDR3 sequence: CASTLSGAFNEQFF. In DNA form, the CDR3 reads TGTGCCAGCACCCTCTCCGGGGCCTTCAATGAGCAGTTCTTC.

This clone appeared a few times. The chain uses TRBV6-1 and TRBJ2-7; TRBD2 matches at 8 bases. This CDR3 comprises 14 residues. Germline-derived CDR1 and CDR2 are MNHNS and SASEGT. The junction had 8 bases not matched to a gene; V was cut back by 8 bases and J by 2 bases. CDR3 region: CASRGGRTPYEQYF. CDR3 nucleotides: TGTGCCAGCCGGGGGGGGCGAACCCCCTACGAGCAGTACTTC.

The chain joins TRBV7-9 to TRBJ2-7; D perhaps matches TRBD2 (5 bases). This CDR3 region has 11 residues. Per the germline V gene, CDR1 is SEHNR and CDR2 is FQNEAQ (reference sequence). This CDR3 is CASGLALEQYV. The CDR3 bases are TGTGCCAGCGGCTTAGCGCTCGAGCAGTACGTC.

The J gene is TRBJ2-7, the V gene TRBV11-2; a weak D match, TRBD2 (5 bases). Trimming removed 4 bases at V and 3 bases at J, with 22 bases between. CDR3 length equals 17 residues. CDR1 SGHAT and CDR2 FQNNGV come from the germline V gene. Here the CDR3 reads CASSSPAYALGNYEQYF. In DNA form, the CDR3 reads TGTGCCAGCAGCTCCCCGGCCTACGCCCTCGGGAACTACGAGCAGTACTTC.

Here the CDR3 reads CASINDGYTEAFF. CDR3 in DNA: TGTGCCAGCATCAATGATGGTTACACTGAAGCTTTCTTT. The chain links TRBV27 to TRBJ1-1; D not resolved. Trimming left V 7 bases short and J 3 bases short, with 12 bases between. The CDR3 is 13 residues long. Germline V gene sequence: CDR1 MNHEY, CDR2 SMNVEV (reference sequence).

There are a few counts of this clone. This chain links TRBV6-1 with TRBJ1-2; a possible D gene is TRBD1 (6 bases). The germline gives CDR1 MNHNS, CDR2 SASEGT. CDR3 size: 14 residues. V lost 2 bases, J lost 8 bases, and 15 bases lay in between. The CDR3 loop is CASSERNTGQGYTF. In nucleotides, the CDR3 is TGTGCCAGCAGTGAACGTAACACAGGGCAGGGCTACACCTTC.

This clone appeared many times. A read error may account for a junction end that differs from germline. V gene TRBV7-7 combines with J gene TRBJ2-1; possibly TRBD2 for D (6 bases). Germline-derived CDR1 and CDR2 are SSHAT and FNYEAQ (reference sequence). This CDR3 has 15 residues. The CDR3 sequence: CASSQLLAEANEQFF. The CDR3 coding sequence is TGTGCTAGCAGCCAGTTATTAGCGGAAGCCAATGAGCAGTTCTTC.

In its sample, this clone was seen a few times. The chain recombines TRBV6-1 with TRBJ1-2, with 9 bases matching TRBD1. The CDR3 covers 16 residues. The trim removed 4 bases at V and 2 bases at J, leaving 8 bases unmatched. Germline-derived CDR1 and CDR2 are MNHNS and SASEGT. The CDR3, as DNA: TGTGCCAGCAGTGCCGGGGGGACAGGGTACAACTATGGCTACACCTTC. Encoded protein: CASSAGGTGYNYGYTF.

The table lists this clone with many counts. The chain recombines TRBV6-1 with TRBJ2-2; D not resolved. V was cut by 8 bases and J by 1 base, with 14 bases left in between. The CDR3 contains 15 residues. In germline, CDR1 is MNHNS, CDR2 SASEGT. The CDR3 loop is CASSLKARNTGELFF. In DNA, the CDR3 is TGTGCCAGCTCCCTTAAAGCGCGGAACACCGGGGAGCTGTTTTTT.

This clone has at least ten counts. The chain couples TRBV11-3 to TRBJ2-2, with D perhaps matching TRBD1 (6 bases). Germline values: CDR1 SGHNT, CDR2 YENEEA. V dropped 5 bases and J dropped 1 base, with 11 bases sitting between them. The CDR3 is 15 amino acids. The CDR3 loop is CASSPSGQNTGELFF. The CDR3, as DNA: TGTGCCAGCAGCCCGTCGGGACAGAACACCGGGGAGCTGTTTTTT.

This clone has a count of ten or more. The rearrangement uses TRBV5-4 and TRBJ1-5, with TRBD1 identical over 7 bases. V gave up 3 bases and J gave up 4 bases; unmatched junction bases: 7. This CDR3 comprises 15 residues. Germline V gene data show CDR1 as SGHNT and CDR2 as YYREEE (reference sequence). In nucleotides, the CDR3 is TGTGCCAGCAGCTCTCAGGGGGAGGAAAATCAGCCCCAGCATTTT. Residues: CASSSQGEENQPQHF. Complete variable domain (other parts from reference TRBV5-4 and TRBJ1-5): ETGVTQSPTHLIKTRGQQVTLRCSSQSGHNTVSWYQQALGQGPQFIFQYYREEENGRGNFPPRFSGLQFPNYSSELNVNALELDDSALYLCASSSQGEENQPQHFGDGTRLSIL.

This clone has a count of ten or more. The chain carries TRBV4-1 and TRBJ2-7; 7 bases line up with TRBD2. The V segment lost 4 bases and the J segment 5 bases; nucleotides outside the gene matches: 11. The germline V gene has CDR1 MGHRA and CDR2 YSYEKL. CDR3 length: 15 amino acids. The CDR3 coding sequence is TGCGCCAGCAGCCTTGGACTAGTGGGCAAAAACGAGCAGTACTTC. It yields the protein CASSLGLVGKNEQYF.

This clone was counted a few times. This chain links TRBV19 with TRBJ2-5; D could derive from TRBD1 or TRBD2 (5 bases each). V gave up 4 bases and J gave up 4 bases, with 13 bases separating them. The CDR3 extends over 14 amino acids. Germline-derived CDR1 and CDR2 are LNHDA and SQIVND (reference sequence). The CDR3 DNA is TGTGCCAGTAGTACCTGGGGGTCAGGAGAGACCCAGTACTTC. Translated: CASSTWGSGETQYF. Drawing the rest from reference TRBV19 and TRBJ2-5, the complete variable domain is DGGITQSPKYLFRKEGQNVTLSCEQNLNHDAMYWYRQDPGQGLRLIYYSQIVNDFQKGDIAEGYSVSREKKESFPLTVTSAQKNPTAFYLCASSTWGSGETQYFGPGTRLLVL.

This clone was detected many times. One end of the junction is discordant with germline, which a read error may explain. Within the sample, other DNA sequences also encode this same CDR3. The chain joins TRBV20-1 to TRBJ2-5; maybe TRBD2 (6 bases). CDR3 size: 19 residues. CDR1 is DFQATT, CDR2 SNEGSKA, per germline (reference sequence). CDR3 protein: CSARDQELRERGLRETQYF. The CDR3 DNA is TGCAGTGCTAGAGATCAGGAACTACGGGAGAGGGGTCTGCGAGAGACTCAGTACTTC.

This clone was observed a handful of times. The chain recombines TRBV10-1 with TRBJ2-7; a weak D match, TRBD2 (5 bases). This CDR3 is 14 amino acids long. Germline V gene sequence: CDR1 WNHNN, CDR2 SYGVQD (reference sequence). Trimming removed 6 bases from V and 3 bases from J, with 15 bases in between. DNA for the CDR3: TGCGCCAGCAGCCCGGGAAAGGGCTACTACGAGCAGTACTTC. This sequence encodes CASSPGKGYYEQYF.

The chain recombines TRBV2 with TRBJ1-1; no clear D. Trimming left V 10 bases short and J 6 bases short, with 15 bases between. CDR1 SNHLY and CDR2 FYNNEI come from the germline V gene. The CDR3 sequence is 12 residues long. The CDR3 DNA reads TGTGCCACCCAGGAGCAGGCGGCTGAAGCTTTCTTT. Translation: CATQEQAAEAFF.

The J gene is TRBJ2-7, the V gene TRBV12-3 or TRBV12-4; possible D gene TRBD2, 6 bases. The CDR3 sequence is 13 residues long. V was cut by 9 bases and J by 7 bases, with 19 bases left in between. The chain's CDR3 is CARSPTGTWEQYF. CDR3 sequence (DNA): TGTGCCAGAAGTCCCACCGGGACTTGGGAGCAGTACTTC.

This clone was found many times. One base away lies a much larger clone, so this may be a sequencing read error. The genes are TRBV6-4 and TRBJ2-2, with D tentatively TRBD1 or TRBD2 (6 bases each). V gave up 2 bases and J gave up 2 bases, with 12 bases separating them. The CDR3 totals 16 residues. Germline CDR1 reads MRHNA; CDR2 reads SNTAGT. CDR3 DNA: TGTGCCAGCAGTGACGAACCGGGGGCTAACACCGGGGAGCTGTTTTTT. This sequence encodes CASSDEPGANTGELFF.